Listed below are T cell receptor beta chains from one sample, sequenced in a study of cytomegalovirus exposure and HLA in healthy donors. Only in-frame clones appear in the TCRdb table, and some are missing; sequencing was by immunoSEQ multiplex PCR. The sample holds about 110,000 clones, under 85% seen once. Sequencing was performed on PBMCs. The source is a woman aged 18 to 35 in good health and CMV-seronegative. The CDR3 runs from the conserved cysteine through the conserved F or W. The D gene is left open where the match is weak. A clone size is listed for some rows: how often the clone was seen (once, few, many), or a class if it is expanded.

J	V	D	size	CDR3	DNA
TRBJ1-1	TRBV2	-	-	CASSVRGRDTEAFF	TGTGCCAGCAGTGTTAGGGGAAGGGACACTGAAGCTTTCTTT
TRBJ2-7	TRBV2	-	-	CAPPSDIIYEQYF	TGTGCGCCACCCTCGGACATAATCTACGAGCAGTACTTC
TRBJ2-5	TRBV6-1	-	-	CASLRQTKETQYF	TGTGCCAGCTTAAGACAGACCAAAGAGACCCAGTACTTC
TRBJ1-2	TRBV20-1	-	-	CSALDRSGYTF	TGCAGTGCCCTCGACAGGAGTGGCTACACCTTC
TRBJ2-5	TRBV10-3	-	-	CAISESSGKETQYF	TGTGCCATCAGTGAGTCCTCAGGGAAAGAGACCCAGTACTTC
TRBJ2-3	TRBV4-2	TRBD2	-	CASSPRSGGLEDTQYF	TGTGCCAGCAGCCCCCGGTCGGGGGGGCTCGAAGATACGCAGTATTTT
TRBJ2-7	TRBV18	-	-	CASSPQTRVSSHEQYF	TGTGCCAGCTCACCACAAACCAGGGTCAGCAGCCACGAGCAGTACTTC
TRBJ1-6	TRBV7-3	-	few	CASSLTAGLASPLHF	TGTGCCAGCAGCTTAACGGCGGGACTGGCATCACCCCTCCACTTT
TRBJ1-5	TRBV27	-	-	CASSTGLSNQPQHF	TGTGCCAGCAGTACGGGTTTGAGCAATCAGCCCCAGCATTTT
TRBJ2-3	TRBV27	TRBD2	once	CASSFKRGITDTQYF	TGTGCCAGCAGTTTCAAGCGGGGAATCACAGATACGCAGTATTTT
TRBJ1-1	TRBV27	-	-	CASSRRGGGGEAFF	TGTGCCAGCAGCCGTCGGGGGGGAGGGGGTGAAGCTTTCTTT
TRBJ2-1	TRBV5-1	-	-	CASTSRLSPSSYNEQFF	TGCGCCAGCACTTCAAGACTTAGCCCCAGCTCCTACAATGAGCAGTTCTTC
TRBJ1-2	TRBV23-1	TRBD1	-	CASPKGRGDYGYTF	TGCGCCAGTCCAAAGGGCAGGGGGGACTATGGCTACACCTTC
TRBJ2-7	TRBV5-4	-	-	CASRIGAGDSYEQYF	TGTGCCAGCAGGATCGGGGCAGGGGACTCCTACGAGCAGTACTTC
TRBJ1-1	TRBV6-5	TRBD1	-	CASSTQNRGDTEAFF	TGTGCCAGCAGCACCCAAAACAGGGGGGACACTGAAGCTTTCTTT
TRBJ2-5	TRBV30	-	once	CAWRSRAQETQYF	TGTGCCTGGAGGAGCAGGGCCCAAGAGACCCAGTACTTC
TRBJ1-3	TRBV4-1	-	-	CATGVGNTIYF	TGCGCCACGGGGGTGGGAAACACCATATATTTT
TRBJ2-7	TRBV29-1	-	-	CSVGQSYEQYF	TGCAGCGTTGGGCAGTCGTACGAGCAGTACTTC
TRBJ1-3	TRBV19	-	-	CASIQGRGNTIYF	TGTGCCAGTATTCAGGGTCGAGGAAACACCATATATTTT
TRBJ2-7	TRBV5-1	TRBD2	-	CASSFGGGVGTGEQYF	TGCGCCAGCAGTTTTGGGGGGGGTGTAGGGACGGGCGAGCAGTACTTC
TRBJ1-1	TRBV28	-	-	CASSSGEVTEAFF	TGTGCCAGCAGTTCGGGGGAGGTCACTGAAGCTTTCTTT
TRBJ2-3	TRBV7-9	-	-	CASSSGVGTDTQYF	TGTGCCAGCAGCTCAGGGGTAGGGACAGATACGCAGTATTTT
TRBJ2-3	TRBV6-5	-	-	CASSYSAGYTDTQYF	TGTGCCAGCAGTTACTCGGCGGGGTACACAGATACGCAGTATTTT
TRBJ1-1	TRBV9	-	-	CASSVRGGTEAFF	TGTGCCAGCAGCGTACGGGGGGGGACTGAAGCTTTCTTT
TRBJ2-5	TRBV29-1	-	-	CSSKGGFQETQYF	TGCAGCTCTAAGGGCGGGTTTCAAGAGACCCAGTACTTC
TRBJ1-1	TRBV28	TRBD1	-	CASTTVDRENTEAFF	TGTGCCAGCACTACTGTGGACAGGGAGAATACTGAAGCTTTCTTT
TRBJ2-7	TRBV4-1	TRBD1	-	CASSPRDRGAYEQYF	TGCGCCAGCAGCCCCCGGGACAGGGGGGCCTACGAGCAGTACTTC
TRBJ1-6	TRBV6-1	TRBD1	-	CASSDRGTDNSPLHF	TGTGCCAGCAGTGACCGCGGGACAGATAATTCACCCCTCCACTTT
TRBJ1-2	TRBV5-4	-	-	CASTPRGNYGYTF	TGTGCCAGCACTCCACGGGGGAACTATGGCTACACCTTC
TRBJ1-5	TRBV27	-	-	CASSPTREDQPQHF	TGTGCCAGCAGCCCCACACGGGAGGATCAGCCCCAGCATTTT
TRBJ1-1	TRBV6-1	TRBD1	-	CASSFYSSGGTEAFF	TGTGCCAGCAGTTTTTACTCCTCAGGGGGCACTGAAGCTTTCTTT
TRBJ1-1	TRBV6-1	-	-	CAMLANTEAFF	TGTGCCATGCTGGCGAACACTGAAGCTTTCTTT
TRBJ2-1	TRBV7-3	-	-	CASSLTRADYNEQFF	TGTGCCAGCAGCTTAACGCGGGCCGACTACAATGAGCAGTTCTTC
TRBJ2-2	TRBV29-1	-	-	CSARGGSGELFF	TGCAGCGCTCGTGGGGGGTCCGGGGAGCTGTTTTTT
TRBJ1-1	TRBV27	TRBD1	-	CASSLYPGQGKENTEAFF	TGTGCCAGCAGTCTCTACCCGGGACAGGGAAAGGAGAACACTGAAGCTTTCTTT
TRBJ1-1	TRBV27	-	-	CASSFRHGAEAFF	TGTGCCAGCAGTTTCCGCCACGGGGCTGAAGCTTTCTTT
TRBJ1-2	TRBV13	TRBD1	few	CASSTGQGIRGYTF	TGTGCCAGCAGCACTGGACAGGGCATCCGTGGCTACACCTTC
TRBJ2-7	TRBV10-2	-	-	CASRAQGESYEQYF	TGCGCCAGCAGGGCACAGGGAGAGTCCTACGAGCAGTACTTC
TRBJ1-2	TRBV30	-	once	CAWITGRGYTF	TGTGCCTGGATCACAGGGCGCGGCTACACCTTC
TRBJ2-7	TRBV4-1	-	-	CASSQDRGYEQYF	TGCGCCAGCAGCCAAGATCGGGGTTACGAGCAGTACTTC
TRBJ1-1	TRBV4-1	TRBD1	-	CATASLDGTDPILNTEAFF	TGCGCCACCGCTTCTCTTGACGGGACAGACCCCATACTGAACACTGAAGCTTTCTTT